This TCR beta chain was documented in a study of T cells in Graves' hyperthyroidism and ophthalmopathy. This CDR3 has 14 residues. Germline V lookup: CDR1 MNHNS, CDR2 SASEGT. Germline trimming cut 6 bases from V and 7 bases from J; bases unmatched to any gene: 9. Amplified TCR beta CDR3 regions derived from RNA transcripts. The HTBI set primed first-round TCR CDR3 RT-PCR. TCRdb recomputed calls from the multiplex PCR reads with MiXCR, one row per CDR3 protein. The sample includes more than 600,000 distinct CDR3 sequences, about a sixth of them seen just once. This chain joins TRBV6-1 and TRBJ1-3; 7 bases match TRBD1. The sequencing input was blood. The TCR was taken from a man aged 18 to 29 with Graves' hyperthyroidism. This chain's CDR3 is CASRAQGTVNTIYF. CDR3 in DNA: TGTGCCAGCAGAGCACAGGGGACCGTGAACACCATATATTTT.